Listed below are T cell receptor beta chains from one sample, sequenced in a study of T cell changes during pregnancy in multiple sclerosis. Clones were sequenced by immunoSEQ multiplex PCR, and TCRdb holds only the in-frame ones, with some missing. Of tens of thousands of clones in the sample, about nine tenths are singletons; the top ten hold over 9%. The sequencing used CD8+ T cells from peripheral blood mononuclear cells, collected in the third trimester of pregnancy. Receptor source: a female donor with multiple sclerosis, enrolled in a pregnancy study. Each CDR3 is given with its conserved first and last residue. Fields, in order: D gene, clone size, V gene, J gene, CDR3 DNA, CDR3 protein. A D gene is named only where the DNA matches it firmly. The size entry is marked missing in some rows and otherwise reads once, few, many or a size class.

TRBD1	NA	TRBV2	TRBJ2-1	TGTGCCAGCAAACCTACAGGGGACAACCCGCAGGCTGAGCAGTTCTTC	CASKPTGDNPQAEQFF
TRBD2	NA	TRBV19	TRBJ2-1	TGTGCCAGTAGTCTCAGGGGCCTAGCGGGGGTCTACAATGAGCAGTTCTTC	CASSLRGLAGVYNEQFF
NA	NA	TRBV4-1	TRBJ2-7	TGCGCCAGCAGCCAAGTATCCGGGGACTACGAGCAGTACTTC	CASSQVSGDYEQYF
TRBD1	NA	TRBV7-6	TRBJ2-3	TGTGCCAGCAGCTTAGACAGGGGGGCAGATACGCAGTATTTT	CASSLDRGADTQYF
NA	NA	TRBV7-8	TRBJ2-5	TGTGCCAGCACCCTTAGCGGCCTGGGGGAGACCCAGTACTTC	CASTLSGLGETQYF
TRBD1	NA	TRBV7-8	TRBJ2-5	TGTGCCAGCAGCACAGGGGTCCGCGAGACCCAGTACTTC	CASSTGVRETQYF
NA	NA	TRBV7-6	TRBJ1-1	TGTGCCAGCAGCTTCCCCCGCCATGACAACATGAACACTGAAGCTTTCTTT	CASSFPRHDNMNTEAFF
TRBD1	NA	TRBV4-1	TRBJ1-5	TGCGCCAGCAGCCAAGGCACAGGGGAAACAGGTCAGCCCCAGCATTTT	CASSQGTGETGQPQHF
NA	NA	TRBV5-4	TRBJ1-1	TGTGCCAGCAGCTTACTAACGAACACTGAAGCTTTCTTT	CASSLLTNTEAFF
TRBD1	NA	TRBV19	TRBJ2-1	TGTGCCAGTAGTCCTTACTGGACAGGGGGCCGCTCTGAGCAGTTCTTC	CASSPYWTGGRSEQFF
NA	NA	TRBV6-1	TRBJ2-6	TGTGCCAGCAGTGATGAGCACTCTGGGGCCAACGTCCTGACTTTC	CASSDEHSGANVLTF
TRBD1	NA	TRBV13	TRBJ2-7	TGTGCCAGCAGCTCCGGGACAGGGCGCCACGAGCAGTACTTC	CASSSGTGRHEQYF
TRBD1	NA	TRBV2	TRBJ1-2	TGTGCCAGCAGCTCCGAGGGGGCGTATGGCTACACCTTC	CASSSEGAYGYTF
TRBD2	once	TRBV6-5	TRBJ2-5	TGTGCCAGCAGTCACTCCGGGGCTAGCGGTGAGACCCAGTACTTC	CASSHSGASGETQYF
TRBD1	NA	TRBV7-9	TRBJ2-2	TGTGCCAGCAGCTTAGATTGGACAGGGAACACCGGGGAGCTGTTTTTT	CASSLDWTGNTGELFF
NA	NA	TRBV5-1	TRBJ1-3	TGCGCCAGCAGCCCTACGGCTGGAAACACCATATATTTT	CASSPTAGNTIYF
NA	NA	TRBV5-5	TRBJ2-7	TGTGCCAGCAGCTTGGGCCGGTACGAGCAGTACTTC	CASSLGRYEQYF
TRBD2	NA	TRBV7-3	TRBJ2-3	TGTGCCAGCAGCTTAAGCCTAGCGGGGGGGCGAGCAGATACGCAGTATTTT	CASSLSLAGGRADTQYF
TRBD2	NA	TRBV10-3	TRBJ2-3	TGTGCCATCAGTGGGACTAGCGGCATCACAGATACGCAGTATTTT	CAISGTSGITDTQYF
NA	NA	TRBV7-8	TRBJ2-1	TGTGCCAGCAGCTTAGTGCAGGCAGTCCGAAAATTTGACAATGAGCAGTTCTTC	CASSLVQAVRKFDNEQFF